Given below is one T cell receptor (beta chain) in context. Its antigen is not yet known. Base quality data are lacking; no much larger clone is found one base away. This sample is drawn from a study of cytomegalovirus exposure and HLA in healthy donors (TCRdb year 2017). For the study in its entirety: The 550 to 750 repertoires of the first cohort and the 95 to 150 validation repertoires were produced on the same platform, according to a later analysis. To predict cytomegalovirus infection status, the study combined high-throughput TCR immunosequencing, statistical association of individual TCRs with disease status, and machine learning. The aim of the study was to test whether cataloging public T cell receptors could identify signatures of past pathogen exposure. Along with the roughly 670-subject first cohort, a separate validation cohort of over 90 different subjects was used. Broad study findings and their caveats: All 130 or so repertoires were used to score co-occurrence in the validation cohort in a later analysis, because that analysis had no HLA typing for the cohort. A few of the identified cytomegalovirus-associated TCR beta chains were confirmed in vitro to be specific for cytomegalovirus antigens. Most TCR sequences were observed very rarely across donors, whereas some public TCRs were present in many individuals. A later analysis found that TCRs clustered in the first cohort also tended to co-occur in the 100 to 150 validation repertoires, with 94% of cluster scores above 0. The study gave a list of 150 to 200 TCR beta chains associated with cytomegalovirus. The authors suggested that the approach could potentially be extended to other disease states and immunological phenotypes. Cytomegalovirus status was reported to be diagnosed by the classifier with high specificity and sensitivity in both the original and validation cohorts.

The donors belonged to the validation cohort of about 130 subjects, which was separate from the approximately 680-subject first cohort. V has 4 bases trimmed and J has 3 bases trimmed; junction bases matching no gene number 6. Per the germline V gene, SGHDT is the CDR1 and YYEEEE is the CDR2. Spanning cysteine to phenylalanine, the CDR3 consists of 14 amino acids. Only the CDR3 region is kept as DNA, spanning 42 bases read in frame from base 1. Library preparation employed the immunoSEQ multiplex PCR assay. The study's processing was this. A statistical classification framework was built to diagnose cytomegalovirus status from the catalog of TCR beta chain sequences. Sourced from immuneACCESS, this table was stored by TCRdb with only in-frame sequences that have V and J called. A share of the clones is absent; for the studies checked, an unresolved V gene accounts for under half, and the remainder has no known explanation. For V, J and clone size, that table is used; D and trimming come from the DNA. Recorded for this sample are 120,000 or so clones; around 89% of them occurred a single time. The ten most abundant clones make up 1.5% to 2% of the sample.

The rearranged chain carries TRBV5-6 and TRBJ2-7, with 8 middle bases fitting TRBD2. Sequencing was performed on PBMCs. The TCR sequence derives from a man in his late teens or twenties in good health and CMV-seronegative. The nucleotide sequence is given as TGTGCCAGCAGCCCGACCGGGACTAGCTACGAGCAGTACTTC. Its protein reads: CASSPTGTSYEQYF. Supplemented by the reference TRBV5-6 and TRBJ2-7 proteins around the CDR3, the complete variable domain is DAGVTQSPTHLIKTRGQQVTLRCSPKSGHDTVSWYQQALGQGPQFIFQYYEEEERQRGNFPDRFSGHQFPNYSSELNVNALLLGDSALYLCASSPTGTSYEQYFGPGTRLTVT.